This TCR beta chain was captured in a study of control samples from healthy donors and cancer patients. Generated by immunoSEQ multiplex PCR, the TCRdb table keeps only in-frame clones and is missing some. This table holds about 95,000 clones, about nine tenths found once. V lost 6 bases to trimming and J lost 5 bases, with 7 bases between them. Per germline, CDR1 MDHEN and CDR2 SYDVKM. The CDR3 runs to 11 residues. The chain links TRBV28 to TRBJ1-1; D uncertain. The TCR originated in a woman aged 70-85 years in good health. Sequenced input: blood. The CDR3 bases are TGTGCCAGCAGACTCGAGACTGAAGCTTTCTTT. Amino acids: CASRLETEAFF.